This T cell receptor beta chain appears in the sequencing data of a study of cytomegalovirus exposure and HLA in healthy donors. It was with 60 Vbeta and 13 Jbeta primers that the PCR ran. Clones were read by immunoSEQ multiplex PCR, and TCRdb kept only the in-frame ones, dropping some. The sample has roughly 100,000 clones; approximately 84% are singletons. Broader study findings: TCR sequences were mostly rare, though some public TCRs occurred in many donors. CMV serostatus alone was available as immune exposure information. Previously analyzed data showed that most TCR beta V segments were productive at a frequency of about 90% or about 30%.

On this clone itself: The antigen is not known.

The germline V gene encodes CDR1 SGDLS and CDR2 YYNGEE. The CDR3 spans 16 residues. The germline V and J ends were trimmed by 3 bases and 1 base, with 16 bases remaining between them. The gene calls are TRBV9 and TRBJ1-2, with a tentative D call TRBD1 (6 bases). Specimen: PBMCs. The sequence was collected from a male donor in good health and CMV-seronegative. The DNA of the CDR3 is TGTGCCAGCAGCGGCCGATCGGGGGGGCATAACTATGGCTACACCTTC. Amino acid sequence: CASSGRSGGHNYGYTF.